This T cell receptor (beta chain) came from a study of post-analysis software for immune sequencing data. Study-wide findings and caveats: Among 4 or 5 TRBV segments more frequent in patients than controls were TRBV5-6, TRBV5-1 and TRBV20-1.

This clonotype was seen more than once but under ten times. Its antigen remains unidentified. Per the germline V gene, CDR1 is LNHNV and CDR2 is YYDKDF (reference sequence). V shed 0 bases and J shed 6 bases, with 11 bases lying between them. CDR3 length equals 15 residues. Unique molecular identifiers were present in the TCR beta cDNA libraries. MiXCR was run by TCRdb on the PCR reads, yielding one entry per CDR3 protein. Altogether fewer than 850,000 distinct CDR3 sequences are present, about 43% being singletons, with the ten largest covering 4.9%. The chain has TRBV15 and TRBJ1-4; D is ambiguous. This sequence was found in a girl aged 10-17 years with multiple sclerosis. Sequenced sample: blood. This CDR3 is CATSRDDREDEKLFF. CDR3 DNA: TGTGCCACCAGCAGAGATGACCGCGAGGATGAAAAACTGTTTTTT.